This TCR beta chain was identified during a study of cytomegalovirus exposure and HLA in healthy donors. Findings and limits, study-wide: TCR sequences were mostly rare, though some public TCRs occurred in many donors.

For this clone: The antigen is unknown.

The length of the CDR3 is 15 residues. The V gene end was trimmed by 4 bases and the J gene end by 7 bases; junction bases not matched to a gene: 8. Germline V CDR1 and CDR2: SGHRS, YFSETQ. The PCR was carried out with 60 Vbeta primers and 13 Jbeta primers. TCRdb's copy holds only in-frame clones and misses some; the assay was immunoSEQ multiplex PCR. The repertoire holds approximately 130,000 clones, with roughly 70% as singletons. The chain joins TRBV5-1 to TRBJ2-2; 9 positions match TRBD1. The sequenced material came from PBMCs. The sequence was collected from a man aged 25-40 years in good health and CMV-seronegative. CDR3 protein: CASSQGQGEIGELFF. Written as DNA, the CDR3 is TGCGCCAGCAGCCAGGGACAGGGTGAGATCGGGGAGCTGTTTTTT.